The TCR beta chain described here comes from a study of OX40 agonist ivuxolimab in advanced cancers. Study-wide results and caveats: Within 6 weeks, CD4+ and CD8+ blood T cells expanded clonally at 0.1 to 3.0 mg/kg.

About this clone itself: Its antigen remains unidentified.

The CDR3 runs 14 residues. Germline-derived CDR1 and CDR2 are SGHAT and FQNNGV. Trimming removed 0 bases at V and 6 bases at J, with 9 bases between. Here immunoSEQ multiplex PCR was the method, and the copy in TCRdb shows in-frame clones only, minus some. The sample includes 65,000 to 80,000 clones, about 89% of them seen just once. The chain has TRBV11-2 and TRBJ2-1, with a possible D match to TRBD1 (5 bases). The specimen comprised CD4+ or CD8+ T cells sorted from blood, sampled in a trial of the OX40 agonist ivuxolimab. This sequence originates from an adult with an advanced solid tumor such as melanoma, head and neck, liver or kidney cancer. The CDR3 protein is CASSLEGLSNEQFF. As DNA, the CDR3 is TGTGCCAGCAGCTTAGAGGGGCTAAGCAATGAGCAGTTCTTC. The full variable domain, with the rest looked up from reference TRBV11-2 and TRBJ2-1, is EAGVAQSPRYKIIEKRQSVAFWCNPISGHATLYWYQQILGQGPKLLIQFQNNGVVDDSQLPKDRFSAERLKGVDSTLKIQPAKLEDSAVYLCASSLEGLSNEQFFGPGTRLTVL.